These 19 T cell receptor beta chains share one sample of origin, sequenced in a study of T cells in Graves' hyperthyroidism and ophthalmopathy. What was amplified from RNA transcripts were TCR beta CDR3 regions. The HTBI set primed first-round TCR CDR3 RT-PCR. TCRdb itself ran the multiplex PCR reads through MiXCR, one entry per CDR3 protein. The table has hundreds of thousands of distinct CDR3 sequences, roughly 20% seen once; the top ten hold approximately 30%. The sample comprised blood. These receptors all come from a man aged 30 to 39 with Graves' ophthalmopathy.

Concerning this clonotype itself: One base away lies a much larger clone, so this may be a sequencing read error. J is TRBJ1-5 and V is TRBV27, with D possibly being TRBD1 (6 bases). Germline V gene lookup returns CDR1 MNHEY and CDR2 SMNVEV (reference sequence). V lost 3 bases and J lost 2, with 8 bases in between. The CDR3 is 14 residues long. The CDR3 protein is CASSFRQGNQPQHF. CDR3 coding DNA: TGTGCCAGCAGTTTTCGACAGGGCAATCAGCCCCAGCATTTT.

This clonotype was observed at least ten times. The J gene is TRBJ2-3, the V gene TRBV5-1; 8 bases are a match to TRBD2. Unmatched junction bases numbered 6, after V lost 0 bases and J lost 0 bases. This CDR3 spans 17 amino acids. Per the germline V gene, CDR1 is SGHRS and CDR2 is YFSETQ. CDR3 DNA sequence: TGCGCCAGCAGCTTGGAGGCGGGAGGCGCTAGCACAGATACGCAGTATTTT. Amino acids: CASSLEAGGASTDTQYF. Full variable domain (missing parts from reference TRBV5-1 and TRBJ2-3): KAGVTQTPRYLIKTRGQQVTLSCSPISGHRSVSWYQQTPGQGLQFLFEYFSETQRNKGNFPGRFSGRQFSNSRSEMNVSTLELGDSALYLCASSLEAGGASTDTQYFGPGTRLTVL.

There are many counts of this clonotype. The gene calls are TRBV10-3 and TRBJ2-7; D tentatively fits TRBD1 or TRBD2 (5 bases each). The germline V gene encodes CDR1 ENHRY and CDR2 SYGVKD. With 0 bases removed from V and 1 base from J, the gap between germline ends came to 13 bases. This CDR3 contains 16 residues. CDR3 DNA: TGTGCCATCAGTGAGTCGACCGGGGACGGGTCCTACGAGCAGTACTTC. Its protein is CAISESTGDGSYEQYF.

This clonotype appeared a few times. V is TRBV6-1 and J is TRBJ2-1; 15 positions match TRBD2. There are 16 residues in the CDR3. Trimming removed 8 bases from V and 8 bases from J; junction bases left unmatched: 10. Germline CDR1 MNHNS, CDR2 SASEGT. The CDR3 region is CASSGTSGRMAYEQFF. As DNA, the CDR3 is TGTGCCAGCTCCGGGACTAGCGGGAGGATGGCGTATGAGCAGTTCTTC.

This clonotype has more than one count but fewer than ten. The chain joins TRBV10-2 to TRBJ1-1; 7 bases map to TRBD1. This CDR3 has 14 residues. The germline V gene encodes CDR1 WSHSY and CDR2 SAAADI. The trim removed 3 bases at V and 4 bases at J, leaving 5 bases unmatched. The CDR3 is CASSDRQGRTEAFF. In DNA form, the CDR3 reads TGCGCCAGCAGTGACAGACAGGGCCGCACTGAAGCTTTCTTT.

Only a few counts were recorded for this clonotype. The chain recombines TRBV30 with TRBJ2-1; TRBD2 matches at 13 bases. V was pared by 4 bases and J by 8 bases, with 2 bases of the junction left unmatched. CDR1 is GTSNPN and CDR2 is SVGIG in the germline V gene (reference sequence). The CDR3 spans 13 residues. CDR3 amino acids: CAWKLAGGHEQFF. The CDR3 coding sequence is TGTGCCTGGAAACTAGCGGGAGGGCATGAGCAGTTCTTC.

This clonotype was picked up a small number of times. The V and J genes are TRBV5-1 and TRBJ2-1; D might be TRBD2 (5 bases). The CDR3 has 13 residues. V was trimmed by 1 base and J by 6 bases, leaving 8 bases between them. CDR1 is SGHRS and CDR2 is YFSETQ in the germline V gene. Here the CDR3 reads CASSLPGINEQFF. The CDR3 DNA sequence: TGCGCCAGCAGCTTGCCGGGAATCAATGAGCAGTTCTTC.

The chain carries TRBV7-9 and TRBJ2-7; TRBD2 agrees at 14 bases. Germline V gives CDR1 SEHNR, CDR2 FQNEAQ (reference sequence). V was clipped by 2 bases and J by 5 bases; unmatched bases: 23. This CDR3 is built from 22 residues. The CDR3 spells CASSLSRLAGGPAKPLGHEQYF. The CDR3 DNA is TGTGCCAGCAGCTTATCCAGACTAGCGGGAGGGCCGGCGAAGCCTCTCGGGCACGAGCAGTACTTC.

Of note for this clonotype: A much larger clone differs by one base, so this may be a read error. The chain joins TRBV7-2 to TRBJ2-7; perhaps TRBD2 as D (6 bases). V lost 6 bases, J lost 5 bases, and 14 bases lay in between. The CDR3 spans 13 residues. The germline gives CDR1 SGHTA, CDR2 FQGNSA. DNA of the CDR3: TGTGCCAGCAGATTCACCGGGAGTGACGAGCAGTACTTC. This encodes CASRFTGSDEQYF. The full variable domain, in which reference TRBV7-2 and TRBJ2-7 provide the parts outside the CDR3, is GAGVSQSPSNKVTEKGKDVELRCDPISGHTALYWYRQSLGQGLEFLIYFQGNSAPDKSGLPSDRFSAERTGGSVSTLTIQRTQQEDSAVYLCASRFTGSDEQYFGPGTRLTVT.

This clonotype came up a few times. CDR3 sequence: CASSIRPGGGDTQYF. DNA for the CDR3: TGTGCCAGTAGTATTCGGCCAGGCGGGGGAGATACGCAGTATTTT. This chain joins TRBV19 and TRBJ2-3; 7 bases line up with TRBD2. CDR1 is LNHDA and CDR2 is SQIVND in the germline V gene (reference sequence). CDR3 length: 15 amino acids. The trim removed 3 bases at V and 5 bases at J, leaving 8 bases unmatched.

V is TRBV2 and J is TRBJ2-7; D possibly corresponds to TRBD2 (5 bases). This CDR3 is 15 amino acids long. Trimming stripped 9 bases from V and 2 bases from J, with 20 bases between. CDR1 and CDR2 from the germline V gene are SNHLY and FYNNEI. CDR3 nucleotide sequence: TGTGCCAGTAGAGTGAGGGCAGTCAAGACCTACGAGCAGTACTTC. It encodes CASRVRAVKTYEQYF.

This sequence joins TRBV6-1 and TRBJ1-4; D unclear. The V and J ends lost 2 bases and 10 bases respectively, with 11 bases between them. The CDR3 consists of 13 residues. Germline lookup yields CDR1 MNHNS and CDR2 SASEGT. CDR3 DNA sequence: TGTGCCAGCAGTGAACTCGGGATTGTAAAACTGTTTTTT. Encoded protein: CASSELGIVKLFF.

This clonotype has a count of ten or more. The chain joins TRBV2 to TRBJ2-1, with TRBD2 matching over 15 bases. The CDR3 covers 16 residues. CDR1 is SNHLY and CDR2 is FYNNEI in the germline V gene. The V and J ends lost 4 bases and 6 bases, in that order; junction bases with no gene match: 4. This CDR3 reads CASSGPGLAGGNEQFF. The CDR3 nucleotides read TGTGCCAGCAGTGGCCCGGGACTAGCGGGAGGCAATGAGCAGTTCTTC. Drawing the rest from reference TRBV2 and TRBJ2-1, the complete variable domain is EPEVTQTPSHQVTQMGQEVILRCVPISNHLYFYWYRQILGQKVEFLVSFYNNEISEKSEIFDDQFSVERPDGSNFTLKIRSTKLEDSAMYFCASSGPGLAGGNEQFFGPGTRLTVL.

This clonotype was seen at least ten times. The rearrangement links TRBV6-1 to TRBJ2-7, with 12 bases identical to TRBD2. The CDR3 is 14 residues long. Germline CDR1 reads MNHNS; CDR2 reads SASEGT. Unmatched junction bases numbered 3, after V lost 5 bases and J lost 4 bases. CDR3 in amino acids: CASSSTSGRYEQYF. Here the CDR3 DNA reads TGTGCCAGCAGTTCGACTAGCGGGAGATACGAGCAGTACTTC.

The V and J genes are TRBV6-1 and TRBJ2-7, with D possibly being TRBD1 or TRBD2 (5 bases each). V dropped 6 bases and J dropped 5 bases, with 14 bases sitting between them. This CDR3 region has 13 residues. Germline CDR1 and CDR2: MNHNS and SASEGT. The CDR3 nucleotides read TGTGCCAGCAGCTCCCCCCTGGGGGACGAGCAGTACTTC. This codes for CASSSPLGDEQYF.

This chain uses TRBV5-1 with TRBJ2-1; 8 nucleotides match TRBD2. Trimming cost V 3 bases and J 3 bases; bases outside gene matches: 11. Germline lookup yields CDR1 SGHRS and CDR2 YFSETQ. This CDR3 contains 17 residues. CDR3 amino acids: CASSWPSGQPIYNEQFF. The CDR3 nucleotides read TGCGCCAGCAGCTGGCCTAGCGGGCAACCCATCTACAATGAGCAGTTCTTC.

The V and J genes are TRBV20-1 and TRBJ2-7; 13 bases align to TRBD2. The CDR3 spans 14 residues. Germline assignment: CDR1 DFQATT and CDR2 SNEGSKA (reference sequence). V shed 5 bases and J 4 bases; nucleotides not matched to a gene: 5. The CDR3 loop is CSAPGLAGKYEQYF. The DNA for the CDR3 is TGCAGTGCTCCGGGACTAGCGGGAAAGTACGAGCAGTACTTC.

This clonotype has only a few counts. The chain combines TRBV7-9 with TRBJ1-1, with a weak D call TRBD1 (5 bases). V shed 8 bases and J shed 3 bases, with 10 bases lying between them. This CDR3 contains 12 residues. From germline, CDR1 is SEHNR and CDR2 FQNEAQ (reference sequence). CDR3 protein: CASWGVYTEAFF. CDR3 nucleotides: TGTGCCAGCTGGGGGGTTTACACTGAAGCTTTCTTT.

J is TRBJ2-7 and V is TRBV4-1; 11 bases fit TRBD2. This CDR3 is 18 amino acids long. CDR1 is MGHRA and CDR2 is YSYEKL in the germline V gene. V gave up 6 bases and J gave up 3 bases; unmatched junction bases: 16. CDR3 loop: CASSPGTSGLEEFYEQYF. The CDR3 nucleotides are TGCGCCAGCAGTCCCGGGACTAGCGGACTAGAAGAATTCTACGAGCAGTACTTC.